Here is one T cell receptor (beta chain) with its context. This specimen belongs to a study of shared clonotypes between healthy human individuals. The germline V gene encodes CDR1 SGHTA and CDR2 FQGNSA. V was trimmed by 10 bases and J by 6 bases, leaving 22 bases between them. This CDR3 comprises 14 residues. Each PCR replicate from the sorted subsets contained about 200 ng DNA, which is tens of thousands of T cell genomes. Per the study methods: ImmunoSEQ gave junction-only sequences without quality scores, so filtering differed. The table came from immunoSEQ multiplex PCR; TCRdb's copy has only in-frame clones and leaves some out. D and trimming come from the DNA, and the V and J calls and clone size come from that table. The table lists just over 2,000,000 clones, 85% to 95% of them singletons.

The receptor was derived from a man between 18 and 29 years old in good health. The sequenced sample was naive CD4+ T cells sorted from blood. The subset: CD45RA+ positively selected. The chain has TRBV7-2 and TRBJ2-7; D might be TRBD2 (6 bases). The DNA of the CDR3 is TGTGCCACCAAGTCCGGGGACTTTTGGGGCGAGCAGTACTTC. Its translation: CATKSGDFWGEQYF.